Below are 7 T cell receptor beta chains sequenced from a single sample in a study of persistence of HIV-infected CD4 T cells. Anti-CD3/anti-CD28 beads served as a nonspecific positive control stimulus. CD4+ T cells upregulating both CD40 ligand and CD69 were sorted as responding cells. The immunoSEQ assay was version 4, run in survey mode. Using immunoSEQ multiplex PCR, the repertoire was profiled, and TCRdb retains in-frame clones only, with some absent. The sample holds about 51,000 clones; approximately 90% are singletons and the top ten take approximately 3.2%. Antigens for these TCRs are unknown. This sample comprised CD4+ T cells sorted from PBMCs after approximately 19-hour stimulation, obtained from a patient who received antiretroviral therapy. These receptors came from an adult woman with HIV who was CMV-seropositive.

The genes are TRBV28 and TRBJ2-4, with TRBD1 matching over 7 bases. The CDR3 extends over 15 amino acids. Germline V lookup: CDR1 MDHEN, CDR2 SYDVKM. Trimming cost V 5 bases and J 0 bases; bases outside gene matches: 4. The CDR3 reads CASSGRGTAKNIQYF. As DNA, the CDR3 is TGTGCCAGCAGTGGCAGGGGGACAGCCAAAAACATTCAGTACTTC.

This clone ranks as medium-sized. The V call is TRBV10-2, the J call TRBJ1-2; no firm D call. Trimming stripped 4 bases from V and 0 bases from J, with 9 bases between. Germline V gene sequence: CDR1 WSHSY, CDR2 SAAADI. CDR3 size: 14 residues. The CDR3 sequence: CASSASVANYGYTF. The DNA of the CDR3 is TGCGCCAGCAGTGCTTCTGTAGCTAACTATGGCTACACCTTC.

This clone was recorded only once. This chain uses TRBV18 with TRBJ2-7, with D tentatively TRBD1 or TRBD2 (6 bases each). The V gene lost 6 bases and the J gene lost 4 bases, with 13 bases spanning the gap. This CDR3 region has 13 residues. CDR1 and CDR2 (germline): KGHSH, LQKENI. The CDR3, as DNA: TGTGCCAGCTCCAGACAAGGGGGGTACGAGCAGTACTTC. Protein sequence: CASSRQGGYEQYF.

The chain joins TRBV28 to TRBJ2-7; D call uncertain. Germline V lookup: CDR1 MDHEN, CDR2 SYDVKM. V was clipped by 8 bases and J by 0 bases, with 14 bases between them. The CDR3 is made up of 14 amino acids. The CDR3 region has the DNA TGTGCCAGCCCCCCTTCGGGCAGCTCCTACGAGCAGTACTTC. Translating it yields CASPPSGSSYEQYF. Full variable domain (missing parts from reference TRBV28 and TRBJ2-7): DVKVTQSSRYLVKRTGEKVFLECVQDMDHENMFWYRQDPGLGLRLIYFSYDVKMKEKGDIPEGYSVSREKKERFSLILESASTNQTSMYLCASPPSGSSYEQYFGPGTRLTVT.

V usage is TRBV7-6 and J usage is TRBJ1-2; D unclear. Looked up from germline, CDR1 is SGHVS and CDR2 is FNYEAQ. This CDR3 spans 15 amino acids. V shed 1 base and J shed 5 bases, with 14 bases lying between them. The CDR3: CASSLGSGDVYGYTF. CDR3 sequence (DNA): TGTGCCAGCAGCTTAGGTTCCGGCGACGTTTATGGCTACACCTTC.

This chain uses TRBV28 with TRBJ2-3; the D call may be TRBD1 or TRBD2 (6 bases each). Germline CDR1 is MDHEN and CDR2 is SYDVKM. Trimming took off 3 bases at V and 1 base at J, with 17 bases between the two ends. The CDR3 contains 17 residues. The CDR3 here is CASSFGGALGRTDTQYF. Written as DNA, the CDR3 is TGTGCCAGCAGTTTCGGGGGCGCATTGGGACGCACAGATACGCAGTATTTT.

The chain employs TRBV9 and TRBJ2-3; 8 bases are a match to TRBD2. Unmatched junction bases numbered 7, after V lost 4 bases and J lost 3 bases. The CDR3 runs to 15 residues. The germline V gene encodes CDR1 SGDLS and CDR2 YYNGEE. For the CDR3, the DNA is TGTGCCAGCAGCAAACGTAGCGGGGCAACAGATACGCAGTATTTT. Protein product: CASSKRSGATDTQYF.